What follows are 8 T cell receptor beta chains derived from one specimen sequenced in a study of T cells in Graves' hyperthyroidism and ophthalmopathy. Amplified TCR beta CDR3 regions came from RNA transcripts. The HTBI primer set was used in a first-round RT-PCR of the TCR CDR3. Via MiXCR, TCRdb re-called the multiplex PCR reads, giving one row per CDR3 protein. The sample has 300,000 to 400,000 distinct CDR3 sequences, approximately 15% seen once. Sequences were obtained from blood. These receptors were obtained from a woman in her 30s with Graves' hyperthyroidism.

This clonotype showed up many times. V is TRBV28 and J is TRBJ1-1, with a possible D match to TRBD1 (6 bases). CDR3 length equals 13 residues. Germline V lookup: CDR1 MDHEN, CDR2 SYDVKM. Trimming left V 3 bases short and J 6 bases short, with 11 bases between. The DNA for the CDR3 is TGTGCCAGCAGTTTTACAGGGAAGTCTGAAGCTTTCTTT. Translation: CASSFTGKSEAFF.

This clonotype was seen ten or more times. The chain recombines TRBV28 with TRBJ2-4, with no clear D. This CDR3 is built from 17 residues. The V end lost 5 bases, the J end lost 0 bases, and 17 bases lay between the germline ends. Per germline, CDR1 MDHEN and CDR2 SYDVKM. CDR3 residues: CASSNGPVVLAKNIQYF. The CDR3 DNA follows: TGTGCCAGCAGTAATGGCCCCGTAGTGCTAGCCAAAAACATTCAGTACTTC.

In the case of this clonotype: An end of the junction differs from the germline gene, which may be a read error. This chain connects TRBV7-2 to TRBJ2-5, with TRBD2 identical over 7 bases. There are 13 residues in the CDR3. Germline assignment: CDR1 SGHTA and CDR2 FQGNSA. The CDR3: CASSLGVSSGANF. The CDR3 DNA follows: TGTGCCAGCAGCTTAGGAGTCTCGAGCGGGGCAAACTTC.

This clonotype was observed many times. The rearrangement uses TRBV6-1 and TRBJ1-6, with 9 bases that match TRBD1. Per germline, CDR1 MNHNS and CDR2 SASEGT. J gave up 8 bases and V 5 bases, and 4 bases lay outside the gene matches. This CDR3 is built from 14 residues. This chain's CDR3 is CASSRTGVDSPLHF. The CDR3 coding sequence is TGTGCCAGCAGTCGGACAGGGGTGGATTCACCCCTCCACTTT.

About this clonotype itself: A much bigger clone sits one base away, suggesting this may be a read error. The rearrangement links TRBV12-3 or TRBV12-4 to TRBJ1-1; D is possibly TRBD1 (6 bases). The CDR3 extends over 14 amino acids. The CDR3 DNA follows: TGTGCCAGCAGCAAGACGGGGGCTGGCACTGAAGCTTCCTTT. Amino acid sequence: CASSKTGAGTEASF.

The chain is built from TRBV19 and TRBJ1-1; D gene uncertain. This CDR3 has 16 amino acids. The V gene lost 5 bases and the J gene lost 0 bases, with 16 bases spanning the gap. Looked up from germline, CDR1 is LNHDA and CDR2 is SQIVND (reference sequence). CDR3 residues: CASSLLPGPMNTEAFF. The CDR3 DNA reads TGTGCCAGTAGTTTACTACCGGGCCCGATGAACACTGAAGCTTTCTTT. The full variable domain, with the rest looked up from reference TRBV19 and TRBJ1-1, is DGGITQSPKYLFRKEGQNVTLSCEQNLNHDAMYWYRQDPGQGLRLIYYSQIVNDFQKGDIAEGYSVSREKKESFPLTVTSAQKNPTAFYLCASSLLPGPMNTEAFFGQGTRLTVV.

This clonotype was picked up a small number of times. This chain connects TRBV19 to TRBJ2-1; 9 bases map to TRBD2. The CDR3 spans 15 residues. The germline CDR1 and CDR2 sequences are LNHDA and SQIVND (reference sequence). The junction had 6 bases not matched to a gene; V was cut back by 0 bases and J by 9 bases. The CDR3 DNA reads TGTGCCAGTAGTATAGATGGGCGGGAGGGTTCTGAGCAGTTCTTC. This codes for CASSIDGREGSEQFF.

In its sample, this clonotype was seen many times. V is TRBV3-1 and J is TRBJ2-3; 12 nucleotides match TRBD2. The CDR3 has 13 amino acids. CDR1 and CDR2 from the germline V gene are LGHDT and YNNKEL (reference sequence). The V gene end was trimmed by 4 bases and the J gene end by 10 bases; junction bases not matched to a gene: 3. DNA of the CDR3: TGTGCCAGCAGCCGACTAGCGGGAGACCCGCAGTATTTT. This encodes CASSRLAGDPQYF.